The 25 T cell receptor beta chains below come from one sample, sequenced in a study of shared clonotypes between healthy human individuals. This table comes from immunoSEQ multiplex PCR, and its TCRdb copy is limited to in-frame clones, with some not included. This sample has under 750,000 clones, with 55% to 80% found just once. The sample consisted of memory CD4+ T cells sorted from blood. Stated subset: CD45RA-negative fraction. Source of these receptors: a woman in her 30s in good health.

This sequence joins TRBV7-9 and TRBJ2-7; TRBD2 might be the D (5 bases). The CDR3 is 12 residues long. The V gene lost 3 bases and the J gene lost 3 bases, with 6 bases spanning the gap. CDR1 is SEHNR, CDR2 FQNEAQ, per germline (reference sequence). CDR3 in DNA: TGTGCCAGCAGCTTCGGGAACTACGAGCAGTACTTC. It translates to CASSFGNYEQYF.

The rearrangement uses TRBV4-1 and TRBJ2-1, with 9 bases lining up with TRBD2. Germline V gene lookup returns CDR1 MGHRA and CDR2 YSYEKL. This CDR3 has 15 amino acids. The V gene end was trimmed by 0 bases and the J gene end by 13 bases; junction bases not matched to a gene: 10. The CDR3 spells CASSQDRREGLAQFF. The CDR3 DNA reads as TGCGCCAGCAGCCAAGATCGGCGGGAGGGCCTGGCTCAGTTCTTC.

Regarding this clone: Being one base from a much bigger clone, this may be a read error. Other DNA sequences of this sample code for an identical CDR3. V usage is TRBV28 and J usage is TRBJ1-2, with unresolved D. CDR3 length: 11 amino acids. The germline CDR1 and CDR2 sequences are MDHEN and SYDVKM. V was clipped by 4 bases and J by 5 bases, with 5 bases between them. CDR3 in DNA: TGTGCCAGCAGTTCTAGATATGGCTACACCTTC. This encodes CASSSRYGYTF.

The chain employs TRBV7-9 and TRBJ2-3; D not certain. This CDR3 has 17 amino acids. Germline V gene data show CDR1 as SEHNR and CDR2 as FQNEAQ (reference sequence). V dropped 0 bases and J dropped 0 bases, with 13 bases sitting between them. The CDR3 coding sequence is TGTGCCAGCAGCTTAGCCCCAACACGCCTCAGCACAGATACGCAGTATTTT. Translating gives CASSLAPTRLSTDTQYF.

This rearrangement joins TRBV6-5 to TRBJ2-1, with unresolved D. Trimming pared 6 bases from V and 5 bases from J, leaving 14 bases between. CDR3 length equals 14 residues. The V gene's germline CDR1 is MNHEY and CDR2 SVGAGI. Written as DNA, the CDR3 is TGTGCCAGCAGCCCTTTCTACGAACACAATGAGCAGTTCTTC. Its protein is CASSPFYEHNEQFF.

The gene calls are TRBV28 and TRBJ2-7, with 11 bases lining up with TRBD2. With V trimmed by 3 bases and J by 5 bases, 6 bases remained unmatched. Germline V gives CDR1 MDHEN, CDR2 SYDVKM. The CDR3 has 15 amino acids. The CDR3 sequence: CASSLFTSGRDEQYF. The CDR3 nucleotides read TGTGCCAGCAGTTTGTTCACTAGCGGGAGAGACGAGCAGTACTTC.

The chain carries TRBV2 and TRBJ2-5, with TRBD1 matching 8 bases. The CDR3 has 14 residues. Per the germline V gene, CDR1 is SNHLY and CDR2 is FYNNEI. Trimming at V came to 7 bases and at J to 3 bases, leaving 7 bases not matched to a gene. The CDR3 is CASTGTGGKETQYF. The CDR3 DNA reads as TGTGCCAGCACCGGGACAGGCGGGAAAGAGACCCAGTACTTC.

This chain joins TRBV18 and TRBJ1-2, with a weak D call TRBD1 (5 bases). CDR3 size: 16 residues. Germline CDR1 and CDR2: KGHSH and LQKENI. The ends were cut back, 0 bases at V and 7 bases at J, with 18 bases in the middle. The chain's CDR3 is CASSPPGTQVAGGYTF. In nucleotides, the CDR3 is TGTGCCAGCTCACCACCGGGGACCCAGGTCGCCGGTGGCTACACCTTC.

The sample holds a few counts of this clone. V and J are TRBV19 and TRBJ2-7, with 8 bases that match TRBD1. Germline V gene data show CDR1 as LNHDA and CDR2 as SQIVND (reference sequence). V lost 5 bases to trimming and J lost 2 bases; unmatched junction nucleotides: 2. This CDR3 region has 13 residues. The CDR3 reads CASSRQGPYEQYF. CDR3 coding DNA: TGTGCCAGTAGTCGACAGGGGCCCTACGAGCAGTACTTC. Looking up the rest from reference TRBV19 and TRBJ2-7 gives the full variable domain: DGGITQSPKYLFRKEGQNVTLSCEQNLNHDAMYWYRQDPGQGLRLIYYSQIVNDFQKGDIAEGYSVSREKKESFPLTVTSAQKNPTAFYLCASSRQGPYEQYFGPGTRLTVT.

The chain links TRBV19 to TRBJ2-1; no definite D call. The CDR3 consists of 12 residues. V lost 3 bases, J lost 7 bases, and 7 bases lay in between. CDR1 and CDR2 (germline): LNHDA, SQIVND (reference sequence). As DNA, the CDR3 is TGTGCCAGTAGTATGTTGCCAAATGAGCAGTTCTTC. Protein sequence: CASSMLPNEQFF.

The chain links TRBV27 to TRBJ2-6; 9 nucleotides align to TRBD1. Unmatched junction bases numbered 8, after V lost 5 bases and J lost 3 bases. The germline V gene has CDR1 MNHEY and CDR2 SMNVEV (reference sequence). There are 17 residues in the CDR3. In DNA, the CDR3 is TGTGCCAGCAGTCTTATTACAGGGGGCAGTGGGGCCAACGTCCTGACTTTC. Its translation: CASSLITGGSGANVLTF.

The rearrangement links TRBV28 to TRBJ1-1; D gene ambiguous. The CDR3 is made up of 14 amino acids. CDR1 is MDHEN, CDR2 SYDVKM, per germline. Trimming removed 3 bases from V and 1 base from J, with 9 bases in between. In nucleotides, the CDR3 is TGTGCCAGCAGTTTGCGGCAGCCGAACACTGAAGCTTTCTTT. Protein: CASSLRQPNTEAFF.

About this clone itself: Other DNA sequences in this sample translate to the same CDR3. The chain is built from TRBV19 and TRBJ2-3, with D possibly TRBD2 on 5 matching bases. Trimming cost V 3 bases and J 0 bases, with 7 bases left between them. Germline V gene data show CDR1 as LNHDA and CDR2 as SQIVND (reference sequence). The CDR3 is 14 residues long. The CDR3: CASSIRGSTDTQYF. CDR3 DNA sequence: TGTGCCAGTAGTATCCGCGGGAGCACAGATACGCAGTATTTT.

V usage is TRBV30 and J usage is TRBJ2-5, with D possibly called TRBD1 or TRBD2 (6 bases each). The CDR3 contains 14 residues. V was clipped by 4 bases and J by 2 bases, with 14 bases between them. CDR1 and CDR2 from the germline V gene are GTSNPN and SVGIG (reference sequence). This CDR3 is CAWKGGHVQETQYF. The CDR3 DNA reads TGTGCCTGGAAAGGGGGGCACGTACAAGAGACCCAGTACTTC.

The chain recombines TRBV4-1 with TRBJ2-6, with 12 bases fitting TRBD1. The V gene's germline CDR1 is MGHRA and CDR2 YSYEKL. CDR3 length equals 18 residues. J gave up 1 base and V 4 bases, and 5 bases lay outside the gene matches. CDR3 coding DNA: TGCGCCAGCAGCCGACCGGGACAGGGGGCGTCTGGGGCCAACGTCCTGACTTTC. Residues: CASSRPGQGASGANVLTF.

This clone has ten or more counts. The gene calls are TRBV4-1 and TRBJ2-7; 7 nucleotides match TRBD1. The CDR3 totals 17 residues. Germline CDR1 is MGHRA and CDR2 is YSYEKL. The ends lost 4 bases at V and 2 bases at J; junction bases unmatched: 14. The CDR3 DNA is TGCGCCAGCAGCCCACTTCGGGACAGCCTTATCCCCTACGAGCAGTACTTC. It is translated as CASSPLRDSLIPYEQYF.

The chain carries TRBV6-1 and TRBJ1-4, with 9 bases aligning to TRBD1. Germline V gene data show CDR1 as MNHNS and CDR2 as SASEGT. The CDR3 runs 14 residues. V dropped 4 bases and J dropped 6; count of bases not matched to a gene: 3. DNA for the CDR3: TGTGCCAGCAGTGCAGGACAGGGGTATGAAAAACTGTTTTTT. It codes for CASSAGQGYEKLFF.

This clone showed up just once. The chain employs TRBV6-6 and TRBJ1-3; TRBD1 aligns across 11 bases. The CDR3 runs to 16 residues. The J segment lost 7 bases and the V segment lost 0 bases, leaving 5 bases of the junction unmatched. Germline values: CDR1 MNHNY, CDR2 SVGAGI (reference sequence). The CDR3 spells CASSYSGQGGGNTIYF. The CDR3 nucleotides read TGTGCCAGCAGTTACTCGGGACAGGGGGGAGGGAACACCATATATTTT.

The V and J genes are TRBV6-5 and TRBJ1-5; D is undetermined. The germline V gene encodes CDR1 MNHEY and CDR2 SVGAGI. The V end lost 6 bases, the J end lost 6 bases, and 9 bases lay between the germline ends. The CDR3 contains 12 residues. CDR3 in amino acids: CASSSSGQPQHF. The CDR3 DNA is TGTGCCAGCAGCTCATCGGGTCAGCCCCAGCATTTT.

The chain joins TRBV13 to TRBJ2-2; either TRBD1 or TRBD2 may fit D (5 bases each). There are 15 residues in the CDR3. From germline, CDR1 is PRHDT and CDR2 FYEKMQ (reference sequence). The V end was cut by 3 bases, the J end by 6 bases, with 14 bases between. CDR3 in DNA: TGTGCCAGCAGCTTTTTTTCGAGGGGCCCCGGGGAGCTGTTTTTT. It specifies CASSFFSRGPGELFF.

The chain uses TRBV28 and TRBJ2-7; 13 bases are a match to TRBD2. Germline CDR1 reads MDHEN; CDR2 reads SYDVKM. V shed 6 bases, J shed 3 bases, and the junction held 8 bases outside the gene matches. The CDR3 length is 16 residues. CDR3 in amino acids: CASSKKGLAGSYEQYF. CDR3 bases: TGTGCCAGCAGCAAAAAGGGACTAGCGGGAAGCTACGAGCAGTACTTC.

The chain combines TRBV7-8 with TRBJ2-2; perhaps TRBD2 as D (6 bases). V dropped 1 base and J dropped 3 bases, with 12 bases sitting between them. The germline CDR1 and CDR2 sequences are SGHVS and FQNEAQ. This CDR3 has 16 amino acids. CDR3 in DNA: TGTGCCAGCAGCTTAGGGGGGGTGCAGTACACCGGGGAGCTGTTTTTT. This sequence encodes CASSLGGVQYTGELFF.

This chain connects TRBV11-2 to TRBJ1-4; TRBD1 might be the D (6 bases). The germline V gene encodes CDR1 SGHAT and CDR2 FQNNGV. V was clipped by 1 base and J by 4 bases, with 16 bases between them. The CDR3 contains 17 residues. The CDR3 spells CASSLGLTAGVNEKLFF. The CDR3 DNA is TGTGCCAGCAGCTTAGGTCTTACGGCAGGGGTTAATGAAAAACTGTTTTTT.

V usage is TRBV28 and J usage is TRBJ2-1; maybe TRBD2 (6 bases). CDR3 length: 17 amino acids. V lost 3 bases and J 0 bases, leaving 15 bases between the germline ends. The V gene's germline CDR1 is MDHEN and CDR2 SYDVKM. The CDR3 sequence: CASSFVSGGSSYNEQFF. The DNA for the CDR3 is TGTGCCAGCAGTTTCGTTAGCGGAGGAAGCTCCTACAATGAGCAGTTCTTC.

The CDR3: CASSLSLAESTDTQYF. In nucleotides, the CDR3 is TGCGCCAGCAGCTTGTCCCTAGCGGAAAGCACAGATACGCAGTATTTT. The chain recombines TRBV5-1 with TRBJ2-3, with 7 bases that match TRBD2. The CDR3 sequence is 16 residues long. J gave up 0 bases and V 1 base, and 5 bases lay outside the gene matches. The V gene's germline CDR1 is SGHRS and CDR2 YFSETQ.